This T cell receptor (beta chain) was retrieved from a study of blood T cell repertoires in COVID-19. The CDR3 runs 15 residues. Deletions cut 6 bases from V and 0 bases from J, with 14 bases between. Germline-derived CDR1 and CDR2 are MDHEN and SYDVKM. Assay used: immunoSEQ multiplex PCR; TCRdb lists only in-frame clones, some missing. The top ten clones hold 1.3% of a sample with roughly 200,000 clones, approximately 83% of them seen once. Sequencing used peripheral blood. The chain combines TRBV28 with TRBJ1-1; D call uncertain. This TCR came from a woman younger than 45 with COVID-19, enrolled during active disease. CDR3 sequence: CASRFGRLLNTEAFF. DNA of the CDR3: TGTGCCAGCAGGTTTGGGCGTCTCTTGAACACTGAAGCTTTCTTT.